The present T cell receptor beta chain was sequenced within a study of shared clonotypes between healthy human individuals. CD4+ cells underwent separation, giving CD45RA+ naive and CD45RA-negative memory subsets. Notes on this clone: Its specificity is not known.

Trimming removed 1 base at V and 3 bases at J, with 7 bases between. Germline V gene lookup returns CDR1 SGHTA and CDR2 FQGNSA. The CDR3 has 14 amino acids. Study-wide results and limits: Naive CD4 clonotypes overlapped across several donors at roughly 5.1%. Generally, naive subsets came out with larger estimated richness than memory subsets.

Only in-frame clones appear in the TCRdb table, and some are missing; sequencing was by immunoSEQ multiplex PCR. The sample lists roughly 2.4 million clones, under 97% seen once, with less than 0.15% in the top ten. The rearrangement links TRBV7-2 to TRBJ2-1, with D unclear. The specimen sequenced was naive CD4+ T cells sorted from blood. Subset given: CD45RA+ positively selected. This clonotype was obtained from a man aged 18 to 30 in good health. CDR3 region: CASSLEPGYNEQFF. The CDR3 bases are TGTGCCAGCAGCTTAGAACCCGGCTACAATGAGCAGTTCTTC.